The TCR beta chain described here comes from a study of graft-versus-host responses after intestinal transplantation (dated by TCRdb to about 2021). In the study overall: Multivisceral, liver-intestinal, or isolated intestinal transplants were received by the recipients. Instead of going to the commercial service, samples from a few later patients were sequenced in-house on an Illumina MiSeq and processed with MiXCR. A peak of at least 4% donor T cells among recipient peripheral blood mononuclear cells was the definition used for donor T cell macrochimerism. To identify alloreactive clones, pre-transplant mixed lymphocyte reaction products were sequenced and then compared with unstimulated pre-transplant donor and recipient T cells. Every recipient was given anti-thymocyte globulin induction, followed by around three years of maintenance tacrolimus and steroids. After intestinal transplantation, graft-versus-host and host-versus-graft alloreactive T cell clones in the graft, circulation and bone marrow were tracked using bulk TCR-beta CDR3 sequencing. The cohort enrolled 24 intestinal transplant recipients, one of whom was a retransplant, and 3 patients without pretransplant specimens were excluded. Summary of the overall study and its limitations: In the allografts of patients with donor T cell macrochimerism, GvH to HvG T cell clonal ratios were high. GvH clones turned up in recipient bone marrow, with some appearing earlier in ileal mucosa or blood, a pattern consistent with an intestinal mucosal origin. The relatively low number and heterogeneity of intestinal transplant patients limited the conclusions. Early after transplant, declines in HvG clones were associated with peak levels of circulating GvH clones.

Library preparation employed the immunoSEQ multiplex PCR assay. In most patients, genomic DNA was isolated using the Qiagen DNeasy Blood and Tissue Kit and sent frozen to Adaptive Biotechnologies for TCR sequencing. For most patients, genomic DNA was subjected to high-throughput TCR-beta CDR3 sequencing by Adaptive Biotechnologies. On the authors' methods: TCR sequencing data were retrieved from Adaptive's ImmunoSEQ software for about 17 patients, whereas a few other patients were processed with MiXCR and VDJtools. CD4 versus CD8 sorting errors were corrected by removing sequences found in both subsets at a frequency ratio below 5:1. CDR3 nucleotide sequences shared between donor and recipient were removed because the origin of such sequences could not be assigned. To be classed as alloreactive, a clone needed at least 2-fold expansion over unstimulated cells and a minimum CFSE-low frequency of 0.002% (template counts) or 0.001% (read counts). Clones detected in sequenced pre-transplant spleen, lymph node, or MLR CFSE-low populations of the donor or recipient were defined as mappable. The cumulative frequency of alloreactive clones was calculated as a percentage of all sequences, weighted by copy number. TCRdb re-hosts the immuneACCESS table, in-frame sequences only. Its copies lack some clones; in the studies checked, an unresolved V gene accounts for under half of them, and the cause for the rest is not known. D and trimming were read from the DNA, whereas the V and J calls and clone size are those reported in that table. The sample data list some 6,800 clones, and about 26% of these were observed just once. The ten top clones hold 4% to 5% of the sample.

Taken with the paper, the label for time point translates to: cells obtained before transplantation from donor or recipient. In mixed lymphocyte reactions, about 200,000 CFSE-labeled pre-transplant responders were plated with about 200,000 irradiated violet-dye-labeled stimulators and cultured for 5 to 6 days. Proliferating CD3+CD4+CFSE-low and CD3+CD8+CFSE-low responder cells were FACS-sorted on a BD Influx sorter after the mixed lymphocyte reaction. Based on the germline V gene, the CDR1 and CDR2 sequences are MNHEY and SVGAGI. Ends trimmed: V by 8 bases, J by 4 bases; bases unmatched to a gene: 7. The CDR3 holds 14 amino acids from the cysteine to the phenylalanine. The DNA shown is the 42-base CDR3, in frame from base 1. About this clone: No per-base quality is available; no much larger clone lies one base away.

The sequence derives from a human patient who received an intestinal transplant. Sequenced material: alloreactive CD4+ T cells from a mixed lymphocyte reaction culture, taken before intestinal transplant. Explained via the paper, the cell subset or site label denotes: CFSE-low proliferating T cells sorted from roughly six-day pre-transplant mixed lymphocyte reaction (GvH or HvG direction). Recombination linked TRBV6-5 to TRBJ2-1, with TRBD2 identical over 8 junction bases. This receptor carries the CDR3 CASGTSGRYNEQFF. The DNA is as follows: TGTGCCAGCGGGACTAGTGGCAGGTACAATGAGCAGTTCTTC.